The 16 T cell receptor beta chains listed next were all sequenced from one sample in a study of OX40 agonist ivuxolimab in advanced cancers. The library was built by means of the immunoSEQ multiplex PCR assay. Entries here come from immuneACCESS through TCRdb and include only in-frame sequences with V and J called. Some clones fail to appear in such tables; in the studies checked, an unresolved V gene covers under half of the shortfall, and the cause of the remainder is unknown. For this sample the table gives roughly 70,000 clones, of which 84% were detected only once. The biggest ten clones account for roughly 2.1% of the sample. The sequenced sample was CD4+ or CD8+ T cells sorted from blood, obtained in a trial of the OX40 agonist ivuxolimab. The receptor set was obtained from an adult with an advanced solid tumor such as melanoma, head and neck, liver or kidney cancer.

This chain links TRBV5-4 with TRBJ2-1; D is perhaps TRBD2 (5 bases). This CDR3 comprises 15 residues. CDR1 and CDR2 from the germline V gene are SGHNT and YYREEE (reference sequence). V gave up 0 bases and J gave up 7 bases, with 14 bases separating them. DNA of the CDR3: TGTGCCAGCAGCTTGGTATTAGTGGGAGCTAATGAGCAGTTCTTC. Encoded protein: CASSLVLVGANEQFF.

This clone was seen a few times. The chain employs TRBV7-2 and TRBJ1-1; no reliable D call. CDR3 length: 14 residues. The germline V gene has CDR1 SGHTA and CDR2 FQGNSA. Between the trimmed V and J ends, which lost 5 bases and 0 bases, there was a span of 10 bases. CDR3 sequence reads: CASSGGGMNTEAFF. The DNA for the CDR3 is TGTGCCAGCAGCGGAGGCGGTATGAACACTGAAGCTTTCTTT.

V gene TRBV7-3 combines with J gene TRBJ1-1, with 11 bases matching TRBD1. The CDR3 totals 17 residues. From germline, CDR1 is SGHTA and CDR2 FQGTGA. V shed 5 bases and J 5 bases; nucleotides not matched to a gene: 13. CDR3 residues: CASSREGTGGSKTEAFF. CDR3 in DNA: TGTGCCAGCAGCAGGGAAGGGACAGGGGGTAGCAAAACTGAAGCTTTCTTT.

The chain is built from TRBV7-8 and TRBJ1-6; TRBD1 might be the D (5 bases). Germline V gene sequence: CDR1 SGHVS, CDR2 FQNEAQ. The V and J ends lost 0 bases and 9 bases respectively, with 9 bases between them. The CDR3 runs to 14 residues. The CDR3 reads CASSLAGVSSPLHF. The CDR3, as DNA: TGTGCCAGCAGCTTAGCGGGGGTTAGTTCACCCCTCCACTTT.

The rearrangement uses TRBV7-9 and TRBJ2-7, with 14 bases fitting TRBD2. The J segment lost 7 bases and the V segment lost 1 base, leaving 9 bases of the junction unmatched. The CDR3 runs 17 residues. Germline CDR1 reads SEHNR; CDR2 reads FQNEAQ (reference sequence). CDR3 sequence (DNA): TGTGCCAGCAGCTTAGACCCAACGACTAGCGGGAGGGGTGAGCAGTACTTC. Translating it yields CASSLDPTTSGRGEQYF.

The chain employs TRBV7-2 and TRBJ2-1, with D possibly being TRBD2 (6 bases). The length of the CDR3 is 16 residues. Germline values: CDR1 SGHTA, CDR2 FQGNSA. Trimming took off 2 bases at V and 0 bases at J, with 11 bases between the two ends. The CDR3 is CASSLRGGTSYNEQFF. In nucleotides, the CDR3 is TGTGCCAGCAGCTTAAGGGGCGGGACCTCCTACAATGAGCAGTTCTTC.

The rearrangement links TRBV9 to TRBJ1-5; 7 bases align to TRBD1. Trimming at V came to 5 bases and at J to 1 base, leaving 3 bases not matched to a gene. Germline lookup yields CDR1 SGDLS and CDR2 YYNGEE. This CDR3 is built from 14 residues. As DNA, the CDR3 is TGTGCCAGCAGTGTGGGACAGAGCAATCAGCCCCAGCATTTT. Translated, it gives CASSVGQSNQPQHF.

This rearrangement joins TRBV14 to TRBJ1-2; the D gene is possibly TRBD1 (6 bases). Trimming left V 4 bases short and J 7 bases short, with 16 bases between. CDR1 and CDR2 (germline): SGHDN, FVKESK. This CDR3 has 14 residues. The CDR3: CASSRLRGGSGYTF. Written as DNA, the CDR3 is TGTGCCAGCAGCCGTCTAAGGGGGGGCAGTGGCTACACCTTC. Combining the CDR3 with reference TRBV14 and TRBJ1-2 gives the whole variable domain EAGVTQFPSHSVIEKGQTVTLRCDPISGHDNLYWYRRVMGKEIKFLLHFVKESKQDESGMPNNRFLAERTGGTYSTLKVQPAELEDSGVYFCASSRLRGGSGYTFGSGTRLTVV.

This chain uses TRBV11-2 with TRBJ2-1, with 10 bases fitting TRBD2. The germline V gene has CDR1 SGHAT and CDR2 FQNNGV. V lost 5 bases, J lost 3 bases, and 4 bases stayed unmatched. The CDR3 runs to 15 residues. The CDR3 loop reads CASSVTSGIYNEQFF. CDR3 coding DNA: TGTGCCAGCAGCGTTACTAGCGGGATCTACAATGAGCAGTTCTTC.

The rearrangement links TRBV27 to TRBJ1-5; TRBD1 might be the D (5 bases). Germline CDR1 reads MNHEY; CDR2 reads SMNVEV (reference sequence). V lost 2 bases and J 7 bases, leaving 9 bases between the germline ends. The CDR3 spans 13 residues. The CDR3 is CASSLRGRQPQHF. The CDR3 DNA sequence: TGTGCCAGCAGTTTAAGGGGCCGCCAGCCCCAGCATTTT.

This chain connects TRBV18 to TRBJ2-1; TRBD1 might be the D (7 bases). V was pared by 0 bases and J by 5 bases, with 14 bases between. This CDR3 has 16 amino acids. Germline CDR1 reads KGHSH; CDR2 reads LQKENI. The CDR3 reads CASSPPVRGANNEQFF. In nucleotides, the CDR3 is TGTGCCAGCTCACCACCCGTCAGGGGGGCCAACAATGAGCAGTTCTTC.

The chain links TRBV6-1 to TRBJ1-4, with 8 bases matching TRBD1. This CDR3 has 14 residues. V lost 6 bases, J lost 3 bases, and 3 bases stayed unmatched. Germline V gene lookup returns CDR1 MNHNS and CDR2 SASEGT. CDR3 sequence reads: CASRTQGANEKLFF. CDR3 DNA: TGTGCCAGCAGGACACAGGGGGCTAATGAAAAACTGTTTTTT.

This chain uses TRBV20-1 with TRBJ2-3, with D unclear. There are 11 residues in the CDR3. The germline gives CDR1 DFQATT, CDR2 SNEGSKA (reference sequence). V dropped 5 bases and J dropped 2 bases, with 5 bases sitting between them. CDR3 in DNA: TGCAGTGCTGGCCTCACAGATACGCAGTATTTT. This gives the protein CSAGLTDTQYF.

This sequence joins TRBV29-1 and TRBJ1-2; 7 positions agree with TRBD1. The CDR3 sequence is 15 residues long. The trim removed 5 bases at V and 2 bases at J, leaving 11 bases unmatched. Germline lookup yields CDR1 SQVTM and CDR2 ANQGSEA. Here the CDR3 DNA reads TGCAGCGTTTCCCTATCCGCAGGGGGAAACTATGGCTACACCTTC. It translates to CSVSLSAGGNYGYTF.

This clone was seen a few times. The V call is TRBV7-3, the J call TRBJ2-1; D remains unclear. This CDR3 contains 13 residues. V was clipped by 2 bases and J by 10 bases, with 12 bases between them. Germline CDR1 is SGHTA and CDR2 is FQGTGA. The chain's CDR3 is CASSLSSRLEQFF. CDR3 bases: TGTGCCAGCAGCTTATCGTCCCGATTAGAGCAGTTCTTC.

CDR3 coding DNA: TGTGCCAGCAGGCCGACAGGGGGCAAAGGAGATACGCAGTATTTT. This encodes CASRPTGGKGDTQYF. The rearrangement links TRBV6-1 to TRBJ2-3; TRBD1 agrees at 10 bases. The CDR3 contains 15 residues. The V gene end was trimmed by 6 bases and the J gene end by 5 bases; junction bases not matched to a gene: 8. Per germline, CDR1 MNHNS and CDR2 SASEGT.